This T cell receptor (beta chain) originates from a study of glioma-infiltrating T cells after dendritic cell vaccination. Time point meaning: after dendritic cell vaccination, including at tumor progression/relapse. Blood PBMC samples: pre-vaccination, two weeks post third vaccination, and at tumor progression. Germline V gene sequence: CDR1 SGHTS, CDR2 YDEGEE. The CDR3 totals 16 residues. The V end was cut by 4 bases, the J end by 5 bases, with 21 bases between. TCRdb's copy holds only in-frame clones and misses some; the assay was immunoSEQ multiplex PCR. The sample yields 65,000 or so clones, roughly 86% seen once.

The sequences come from blood, collected after dendritic cell vaccination. The chain uses TRBV5-8 and TRBJ1-2; D possibly corresponds to TRBD1 (5 bases). This TCR came from a human donor with glioblastoma. CDR3 amino acids: CASSRHRGSKGYGYTF. CDR3 bases: TGTGCCAGCAGCAGGCATCGGGGGAGTAAGGGGTATGGCTACACCTTC.